The 17 T cell receptor beta chains below come from one sample, sequenced in a study of cytomegalovirus exposure and HLA in healthy donors. 60 Vbeta and 13 Jbeta primers were used in PCR. This table comes from immunoSEQ multiplex PCR, and its TCRdb copy is limited to in-frame clones, with some not included. The repertoire holds approximately 80,000 clones, over 65% seen once, with about a fifth in the top ten. The sequencing input was PBMCs. These TCRs come from a young man in good health and CMV-seropositive.

Notes on this clone: At one boundary the junction diverges from the germline segment, which might be a read error. The chain couples TRBV27 to TRBJ1-5; D may be TRBD1 (5 bases). The CDR3 sequence is 14 residues long. Germline V gene lookup returns CDR1 MNHEY and CDR2 SMNVEV (reference sequence). CDR3 DNA sequence: TGTGCCAGCAGTTTGGCAGGGTTTGCTCAGCCCCAGAATTTT. Translating it yields CASSLAGFAQPQNF.

The rearrangement links TRBV7-8 to TRBJ2-7; D perhaps matches TRBD2 (5 bases). Germline CDR1 is SGHVS and CDR2 is FQNEAQ. V shed 4 bases and J shed 6 bases, with 16 bases lying between them. The CDR3 sequence is 14 residues long. The CDR3 sequence: CASSYTWTPREQYF. CDR3 bases: TGTGCCAGCAGCTATACGTGGACTCCTCGCGAGCAGTACTTC.

The chain has TRBV30 and TRBJ2-7, with D perhaps TRBD1 (6 bases). The germline V gene has CDR1 GTSNPN and CDR2 SVGIG (reference sequence). This CDR3 is built from 13 residues. V dropped 7 bases and J dropped 3 bases, with 16 bases sitting between them. The CDR3 protein is CALRGTEDYEQYF. The CDR3, as DNA: TGTGCCTTAAGGGGGACGGAAGACTACGAGCAGTACTTC.

The V and J genes are TRBV5-1 and TRBJ2-2, with 14 positions matching TRBD2. J gave up 0 bases and V 3 bases, and 7 bases lay outside the gene matches. Germline V gene data show CDR1 as SGHRS and CDR2 as YFSETQ. The CDR3 has 19 residues. CDR3 coding DNA: TGCGCCAGCAGCTCACCGGGACTAGCGGGAGAGTCGAACACCGGGGAGCTGTTTTTT. Its translation: CASSSPGLAGESNTGELFF.

The J gene is TRBJ2-1, the V gene TRBV4-2; the match to TRBD2 covers 14 bases. The CDR3 covers 17 residues. Germline CDR1 is LGHNA and CDR2 is YNFKEQ. Trimming cost V 4 bases and J 3 bases; bases outside gene matches: 5. CDR3 sequence: CASSPGTSGRNYNEQFF. In DNA form, the CDR3 reads TGTGCCAGCAGCCCTGGGACTAGCGGGAGAAACTACAATGAGCAGTTCTTC.

V gene TRBV29-1 combines with J gene TRBJ1-1, with 12 bases fitting TRBD1. This CDR3 has 13 residues. V lost 8 bases, J lost 5 bases, and 6 bases stayed unmatched. From germline, CDR1 is SQVTM and CDR2 ANQGSEA. The CDR3 DNA follows: TGCAGCTTGGGACAGGGGGCAGGAACTGAAGCTTTCTTT. It yields the protein CSLGQGAGTEAFF.

This chain connects TRBV29-1 to TRBJ1-1; TRBD1 might be the D (6 bases). Germline loops: CDR1 SQVTM, CDR2 ANQGSEA. Deletions cut 7 bases from V and 5 bases from J, with 20 bases between. This CDR3 contains 14 residues. The CDR3 coding sequence is TGCAGCGCCCGCCGCCAGGGGCGCGGAACTGAAGCTTTCTTT. Encoded protein: CSARRQGRGTEAFF. Supplemented by reference TRBV29-1 and TRBJ1-1, the full variable domain reads SAVISQKPSRDICQRGTSLTIQCQVDSQVTMMFWYRQQPGQSLTLIATANQGSEATYESGFVIDKFPISRPNLTFSTLTVSNMSPEDSSIYLCSARRQGRGTEAFFGQGTRLTVV.

This clone was seen a handful of times. The CDR3 sequence: CASSLGQGVGGQETQYF. The CDR3 nucleotides read TGTGCCAGCAGCTTAGGACAGGGGGTAGGTGGCCAAGAGACCCAGTACTTC. J is TRBJ2-5 and V is TRBV7-9; 9 bases fit TRBD1. Germline CDR1 reads SEHNR; CDR2 reads FQNEAQ (reference sequence). V lost 1 base to trimming and J lost 1 base; unmatched junction nucleotides: 7. CDR3 length: 17 residues.

In nucleotides, the CDR3 is TGTGCCAGTAGTGTCTACTCCGAGACCGGGGAGACCCAGTACTTC. Its protein is CASSVYSETGETQYF. The chain uses TRBV19 and TRBJ2-5; D unclear. Trimming took off 5 bases at V and 5 bases at J, with 18 bases between the two ends. Germline values: CDR1 LNHDA, CDR2 SQIVND (reference sequence). The CDR3 extends over 15 amino acids.

The chain recombines TRBV28 with TRBJ2-3, with D possibly matching TRBD2 (5 bases). Trimming pared 2 bases from V and 1 base from J, leaving 7 bases between. The CDR3 is 14 residues long. CDR1 MDHEN and CDR2 SYDVKM come from the germline V gene. CDR3 region: CASSLPGGTDTQYF. The CDR3 DNA reads as TGTGCCAGCAGTTTACCCGGGGGCACAGATACGCAGTATTTT.

This chain links TRBV7-2 with TRBJ2-3; no clear D. Trimming left V 4 bases short and J 4 bases short, with 6 bases between. The V gene's germline CDR1 is SGHTA and CDR2 FQGNSA. The CDR3 loop spans 12 amino acids. The CDR3 sequence: CASSSRADTQYF. CDR3 coding DNA: TGTGCCAGCAGCTCCCGTGCAGATACGCAGTATTTT.

The rearrangement joins TRBV2 to TRBJ2-1; D call uncertain. V was clipped by 3 bases and J by 3 bases, with 15 bases between them. The length of the CDR3 is 16 residues. CDR1 is SNHLY and CDR2 is FYNNEI in the germline V gene. CDR3: CASSEAPGPIYNEQFF. In DNA, the CDR3 is TGTGCCAGCAGTGAGGCGCCAGGTCCTATCTACAATGAGCAGTTCTTC.

The rearrangement links TRBV30 to TRBJ1-1; 10 positions agree with TRBD1. This CDR3 has 15 amino acids. In germline, CDR1 is GTSNPN, CDR2 SVGIG (reference sequence). The ends lost 5 bases at V and 0 bases at J; junction bases unmatched: 6. This chain's CDR3 is CAWDRGQLVNTEAFF. The CDR3 nucleotides are TGTGCCTGGGACAGGGGGCAATTGGTGAACACTGAAGCTTTCTTT.

Remarks on this clone: Different DNA sequences within this sample yield the same CDR3. The rearrangement joins TRBV29-1 to TRBJ1-1, with no clear D. There are 11 residues in the CDR3. The V and J ends lost 3 bases and 5 bases respectively, with 7 bases between them. CDR1 is SQVTM and CDR2 is ANQGSEA in the germline V gene. Here the CDR3 reads CSVDGDTEAFF. As DNA, the CDR3 is TGCAGCGTTGACGGGGATACTGAAGCTTTCTTT.

This clone was counted between two and nine times. J is TRBJ1-4 and V is TRBV21-1. TRBV21-1 represents a pseudogene. The CDR3 runs 14 residues. CDR3 amino acids: CASFRTKSDEKLFF. CDR3 bases: TGTGCCAGCTTTAGGACTAAGTCTGATGAAAAACTGTTTTTT.

This clone was seen more than once but under ten times. The V and J genes are TRBV6-4 and TRBJ2-1, with 7 bases aligning to TRBD1. Germline assignment: CDR1 MRHNA and CDR2 SNTAGT. The CDR3 consists of 15 residues. V gave up 3 bases and J gave up 3 bases; unmatched junction bases: 5. The CDR3 loop is CASSESSGGYNEQFF. For the CDR3, the DNA is TGTGCCAGCAGTGAATCCTCAGGGGGCTACAATGAGCAGTTCTTC.

The chain joins TRBV9 to TRBJ1-6; a weak D match, TRBD1 (5 bases). CDR1 SGDLS and CDR2 YYNGEE come from the germline V gene. V was cut by 4 bases and J by 8 bases, with 19 bases left in between. This CDR3 region has 16 residues. The CDR3 nucleotides are TGTGCCAGCAGCTCTTTCCTTGACAGCGCTGATTCACCCCTCCACTTT. Amino acid sequence: CASSSFLDSADSPLHF.